The 27 T cell receptor beta chains in this list originate from one sample, sequenced in a study of regulatory T cells in long-lasting Graves disease. CDR3-region Arm-PCR and iRepertoire HTBI primers produced the TCR beta libraries. TCRdb called the multiplex PCR reads again in MiXCR, with one record for every CDR3 protein. In the table there are 450,000 or so distinct CDR3 sequences, 20% of which are singletons. This sample's time point: persistent/refractory GD, antithyroid drugs over 5 years with positive TRAb. From PBMCs, RNA was extracted and then used to make the TCR library. Sequencing used peripheral blood mononuclear cells (PBMCs), obtained when the disease was refractory, from a patient treated with antithyroid drugs. The source is a female donor with Graves disease.

This clonotype was detected ten times or more. The J gene is TRBJ2-2, the V gene TRBV28; D remains ambiguous. V lost 3 bases, J lost 6 bases, and 8 bases lay in between. The CDR3 is 13 residues long. CDR1 and CDR2 from the germline V gene are MDHEN and SYDVKM. CDR3 loop: CASSFQLAGELFF. The DNA for the CDR3 is TGTGCCAGCAGTTTCCAGTTGGCCGGGGAGCTGTTTTTT. Full variable domain (outside the CDR3, taken from reference TRBV28 and TRBJ2-2): DVKVTQSSRYLVKRTGEKVFLECVQDMDHENMFWYRQDPGLGLRLIYFSYDVKMKEKGDIPEGYSVSREKKERFSLILESASTNQTSMYLCASSFQLAGELFFGEGSRLTVL.

For this clonotype: Its ends do not fully match the called genes, so a read error is possible. The chain joins TRBV6-1 to TRBJ1-5; D unclear. This CDR3 spans 14 amino acids. Germline V gene sequence: CDR1 MNHNS, CDR2 SASEGT. The chain's CDR3 is CASSQRYSNQPQQF. CDR3 DNA: TGTGCCAGCAGCCAGCGGTATAGCAATCAGCCCCAGCAGTTT.

The chain has TRBV7-9 and TRBJ2-5, with D tentatively TRBD1 (6 bases). CDR1 and CDR2 from the germline V gene are SEHNR and FQNEAQ (reference sequence). This CDR3 is 16 amino acids long. Trimming stripped 4 bases from V and 4 bases from J, with 19 bases between. The CDR3 coding sequence is TGTGCCAGCAGCTCCCTCCGGACAGTGGGCCTAGAGACCCAGTACTTC. Its translation is CASSSLRTVGLETQYF.

This clonotype has only a few counts. The chain is built from TRBV14 and TRBJ1-1; D not certain. The CDR3 is made up of 13 amino acids. The ends were cut back, 3 bases at V and 7 bases at J, with 12 bases in the middle. Germline values: CDR1 SGHDN, CDR2 FVKESK. CDR3 bases: TGTGCCAGCAGCCACCTGGGCCTTAGTGAAGCTTTCTTT. Its translation: CASSHLGLSEAFF.

This rearrangement joins TRBV6-1 to TRBJ2-1; possible D gene TRBD2, 6 bases. With 6 bases removed from V and 10 bases from J, the gap between germline ends came to 16 bases. Germline CDR1 and CDR2: MNHNS and SASEGT. The CDR3 sequence is 13 residues long. CDR3 protein: CASRRSSDNEQFF. As DNA, the CDR3 is TGTGCCAGCAGGAGGTCTAGCGATAACGAGCAGTTCTTC.

The chain recombines TRBV15 with TRBJ1-5, with no clear D. CDR1 and CDR2 (germline): LNHNV, YYDKDF (reference sequence). The CDR3 consists of 13 residues. Deletions cut 10 bases from V and 4 bases from J, with 14 bases between. Written as DNA, the CDR3 is TGTGCCAGGGGAAGCGAGGGAAATCAGCCCCAGCATTTT. The encoded protein is CARGSEGNQPQHF.

V and J are TRBV5-1 and TRBJ2-7; D might be TRBD2 (5 bases). Germline V gene lookup returns CDR1 SGHRS and CDR2 YFSETQ. V was pared by 4 bases and J by 3 bases, with 14 bases between. The CDR3 is 14 amino acids. The CDR3 bases are TGCGCCAGCAGCGGTGATGTGGGGAGCTACGAGCAGTACTTC. The encoded protein is CASSGDVGSYEQYF.

This clonotype was detected ten times or more. The chain combines TRBV27 with TRBJ2-5, with a weak D call TRBD2 (5 bases). In germline, CDR1 is MNHEY, CDR2 SMNVEV (reference sequence). Trimming cost V 5 bases and J 5 bases, with 15 bases left between them. The CDR3 has 14 residues. CDR3 DNA sequence: TGTGCCAGCAGTCGGTGGGAGTCTTCGGAGACCCAGTACTTC. Its protein is CASSRWESSETQYF.

Ten or more counts support this clonotype. CDR3 nucleotides: TGTGCCAGCAACACTGCCCCCACCTGGGACATTCAGTACTTC. Residues: CASNTAPTWDIQYF. The chain links TRBV5-6 to TRBJ2-4; no reliable D call. CDR3 length equals 14 residues. V was trimmed by 6 bases and J by 8 bases, leaving 18 bases between them. CDR1 SGHDT and CDR2 YYEEEE come from the germline V gene.

This clonotype was counted many times. The chain recombines TRBV7-8 with TRBJ1-2; 10 bases line up with TRBD1. Germline CDR1 SGHVS, CDR2 FQNEAQ. The J segment lost 2 bases and the V segment lost 3 bases, leaving 3 bases of the junction unmatched. This CDR3 contains 15 residues. The chain's CDR3 is CASSFGTGENYGYTF. DNA of the CDR3: TGTGCCAGCAGCTTCGGGACAGGGGAAAACTATGGCTACACCTTC.

A few counts support this clonotype. The rearrangement links TRBV15 to TRBJ1-1; 7 nucleotides match TRBD1. Germline CDR1 LNHNV, CDR2 YYDKDF (reference sequence). Trimming cost V 4 bases and J 0 bases; bases outside gene matches: 5. CDR3 length equals 15 residues. CDR3 nucleotides: TGTGCCACCAGCACGAGGGGGCGGCTGAACACTGAAGCTTTCTTT. Amino acid sequence: CATSTRGRLNTEAFF.

Note on this clonotype: With only one base between it and a far larger clone, this is likely a read error. J is TRBJ2-4 and V is TRBV2; no clear D. Trimming stripped 4 bases from V and 13 bases from J, with 23 bases between. The CDR3 runs 15 residues. The germline gives CDR1 SNHLY, CDR2 FYNNEI. The CDR3 spells CASSADVHEVEAQYF. CDR3 DNA: TGTGCCAGCAGTGCTGACGTCCACGAGGTCGAGGCCCAGTACTTC.

This clonotype was found many times. The chain employs TRBV6-2 or TRBV6-3 and TRBJ2-7; D may correspond to TRBD1 or TRBD2 (6 bases each). V shed 2 bases and J shed 3 bases, with 14 bases lying between them. This CDR3 is 15 amino acids long. The germline gives CDR1 MNHEY, CDR2 SVGEGT. CDR3 in amino acids: CASSYSGGTSYEQYF. The CDR3 DNA sequence: TGTGCCAGCAGTTACAGCGGCGGGACAAGCTACGAGCAGTACTTC.

As regards this clonotype: A much larger clone differs by one base, so this may be a read error. V and J are TRBV6-1 and TRBJ1-2, with D possibly TRBD1 on 5 matching bases. Germline assignment: CDR1 MNHNS and CDR2 SASEGT. The CDR3 length is 18 residues. V dropped 6 bases and J dropped 0 bases, with 23 bases sitting between them. The CDR3 loop reads CASSRGRLSRTSNYGYTF. As DNA, the CDR3 is TGTGCCAGCAGCCGGGGCAGGCTCTCTCGCACCTCTAACTATGGCTACACCTTC.

The V gene is TRBV6-2 or TRBV6-3, the J gene TRBJ2-2, with D unresolved. Trimming pared 0 bases from V and 5 bases from J, leaving 7 bases between. This CDR3 comprises 14 residues. Germline CDR1 MNHEY, CDR2 SVGEGT. The CDR3 region is CASSYSVATGELFF. In DNA form, the CDR3 reads TGTGCCAGCAGTTACTCGGTAGCAACCGGGGAGCTGTTTTTT.

This clonotype was observed many times. V is TRBV28 and J is TRBJ1-1, with TRBD1 matching over 7 bases. CDR1 is MDHEN, CDR2 SYDVKM, per germline. The CDR3 sequence is 15 residues long. V lost 5 bases and J lost 6; bases outside the gene matches: 12. CDR3 sequence (DNA): TGTGCCAGCAGTCCTCCCGACAGGGTGGGGGCTGAAGCTTTCTTT. This sequence encodes CASSPPDRVGAEAFF.

This CDR3 reads CASSNPRQAPMNTEAFF. For the CDR3, the DNA is TGTGCCAGCAGCAACCCACGACAGGCGCCCATGAACACTGAAGCTTTCTTT. This chain connects TRBV5-4 to TRBJ1-1; tentatively, D is TRBD1 (6 bases). The germline gives CDR1 SGHNT, CDR2 YYREEE (reference sequence). The CDR3 is 17 amino acids. V was shortened by 4 bases and J by 0 bases, with 19 bases between the two germline ends. Drawing the rest from reference TRBV5-4 and TRBJ1-1, the complete variable domain is ETGVTQSPTHLIKTRGQQVTLRCSSQSGHNTVSWYQQALGQGPQFIFQYYREEENGRGNFPPRFSGLQFPNYSSELNVNALELDDSALYLCASSNPRQAPMNTEAFFGQGTRLTVV.

This clonotype was detected only a few times. The rearrangement uses TRBV5-1 and TRBJ2-7, with TRBD1 matching over 12 bases. Per the germline V gene, CDR1 is SGHRS and CDR2 is YFSETQ. This CDR3 has 17 amino acids. V lost 0 bases to trimming and J lost 1 base; unmatched junction nucleotides: 5. CDR3 sequence (DNA): TGCGCCAGCAGCTTGGAGGGACAGGGGGCGAAGTCCTACGAGCAGTACTTC. This gives the protein CASSLEGQGAKSYEQYF.

The sample holds a few counts of this clonotype. The rearrangement links TRBV6-1 to TRBJ2-5; 10 bases line up with TRBD1. After removal of 4 bases from V and 4 bases from J, the junction contained 6 bases not matched to a gene. The CDR3 is 15 residues long. CDR1 and CDR2 (germline): MNHNS, SASEGT. In nucleotides, the CDR3 is TGTGCCAGCAGTGGGCTGACAGGGGGCCCAGAGACCCAGTACTTC. As protein: CASSGLTGGPETQYF.

This chain uses TRBV7-2 with TRBJ2-7; 7 positions agree with TRBD2. The CDR3 extends over 13 amino acids. Germline V lookup: CDR1 SGHTA, CDR2 FQGNSA. J was trimmed by 0 bases and V by 9 bases; bases with no gene match: 5. CDR3 region: CASGASGSYEQYF. DNA for the CDR3: TGTGCCAGTGGGGCTAGCGGCTCCTACGAGCAGTACTTC.

The gene calls are TRBV5-1 and TRBJ2-7, with TRBD2 identical over 12 bases. CDR3 length equals 15 residues. Germline values: CDR1 SGHRS, CDR2 YFSETQ. J gave up 7 bases and V 3 bases, and 8 bases lay outside the gene matches. Here the CDR3 DNA reads TGCGCCAGCAGCTCACAGACTAGCGGGAGCGGGGAGCAGTACTTC. Protein: CASSSQTSGSGEQYF. Supplemented by reference TRBV5-1 and TRBJ2-7, the full variable domain reads KAGVTQTPRYLIKTRGQQVTLSCSPISGHRSVSWYQQTPGQGLQFLFEYFSETQRNKGNFPGRFSGRQFSNSRSEMNVSTLELGDSALYLCASSSQTSGSGEQYFGPGTRLTVT.

In regard to this clonotype: A much larger clone differs by one base, so this may be a read error. The CDR3 is CASSLVSGGPGIEYF. The DNA for the CDR3 is TGTGCCAGCAGCTTAGTGTCGGGAGGGCCGGGCATTGAGTACTTC. The chain joins TRBV2 to TRBJ2-4; 8 bases agree with TRBD2. The CDR3 contains 15 residues. In germline, CDR1 is SNHLY, CDR2 FYNNEI.

This clonotype was counted only a few times. The gene calls are TRBV24-1 and TRBJ2-2; 8 bases agree with TRBD1. Germline CDR1 reads KGHDR; CDR2 reads SFDVKD. The J segment lost 6 bases and the V segment lost 4 bases, leaving 9 bases of the junction unmatched. The CDR3 is 16 amino acids. For the CDR3, the DNA is TGTGCCACCAGTGAAACCAGACAGGGGTTGCCCGGGGAGCTGTTTTTT. Encoded protein: CATSETRQGLPGELFF.

Many counts were recorded for this clonotype. The chain recombines TRBV20-1 with TRBJ2-5; D is uncertain. The CDR3 runs 13 residues. CDR1 and CDR2 from the germline V gene are DFQATT and SNEGSKA (reference sequence). V was shortened by 7 bases and J by 4 bases, with 16 bases between the two germline ends. CDR3 residues: CSGTKEHGETQYF. DNA for the CDR3: TGCAGTGGAACGAAGGAACATGGAGAGACCCAGTACTTC.

There are many counts of this clonotype. V usage is TRBV2 and J usage is TRBJ1-2; D possibly corresponds to TRBD1 (5 bases). CDR1 SNHLY and CDR2 FYNNEI come from the germline V gene. The CDR3 contains 15 residues. V gave up 5 bases and J gave up 4 bases, with 17 bases separating them. The CDR3 coding sequence is TGTGCCAGCAGTTCAGGGTCAAACCCAAGCTATGGCTACACCTTC. It encodes CASSSGSNPSYGYTF.

This clonotype appeared a few times. The rearrangement joins TRBV7-6 to TRBJ1-3, with 7 bases lining up with TRBD1. After removal of 1 base from V and 0 bases from J, the junction contained 0 bases not matched to a gene. Per germline, CDR1 SGHVS and CDR2 FNYEAQ. The CDR3 loop spans 15 amino acids. The DNA for the CDR3 is TGTGCCAGCAGCTTAGGACAGGGCTCTGGAAACACCATATATTTT. Translated: CASSLGQGSGNTIYF.

This clonotype came up a few times. This chain uses TRBV15 with TRBJ1-4; D gene unclear. CDR1 and CDR2 from the germline V gene are LNHNV and YYDKDF (reference sequence). The V end was cut by 7 bases, the J end by 8 bases, with 20 bases between. The CDR3 loop spans 15 amino acids. The CDR3 region has the DNA TGTGCCACCAAACGAGGGTCCTCTGTAGGAGAAAAACTGTTTTTT. Translating gives CATKRGSSVGEKLFF.